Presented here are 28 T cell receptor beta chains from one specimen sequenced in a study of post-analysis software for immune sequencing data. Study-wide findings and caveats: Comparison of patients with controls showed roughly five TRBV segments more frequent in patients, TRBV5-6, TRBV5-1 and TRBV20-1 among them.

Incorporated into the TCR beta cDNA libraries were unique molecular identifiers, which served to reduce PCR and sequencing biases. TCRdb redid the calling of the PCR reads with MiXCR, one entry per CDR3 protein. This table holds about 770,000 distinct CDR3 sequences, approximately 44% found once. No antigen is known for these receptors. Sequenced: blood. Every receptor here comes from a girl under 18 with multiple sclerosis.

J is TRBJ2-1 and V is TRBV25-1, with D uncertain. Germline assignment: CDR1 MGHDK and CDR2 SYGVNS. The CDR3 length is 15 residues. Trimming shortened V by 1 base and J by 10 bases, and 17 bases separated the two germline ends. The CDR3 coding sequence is TGTGCCAGCAGTGAATCTGTGGGCCCCACCGGGGAGCAGTTCTTC. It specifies CASSESVGPTGEQFF.

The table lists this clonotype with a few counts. The CDR3 spells CASSSSGEGTQYF. The CDR3 DNA is TGCGCCAGCAGCTCTAGCGGGGAGGGTACGCAGTATTTT. This chain joins TRBV5-1 and TRBJ2-3, with 9 bases lining up with TRBD2. The CDR3 is made up of 13 amino acids. CDR1 is SGHRS and CDR2 is YFSETQ in the germline V gene. V trimming: 3 bases; J trimming: 8 bases; junction bases outside the gene matches: 4.

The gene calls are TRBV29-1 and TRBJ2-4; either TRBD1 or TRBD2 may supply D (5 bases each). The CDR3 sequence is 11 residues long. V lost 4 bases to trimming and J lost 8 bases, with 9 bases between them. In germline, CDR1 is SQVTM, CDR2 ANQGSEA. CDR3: CSVGGPDIQYF. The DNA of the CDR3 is TGCAGCGTTGGGGGACCGGACATTCAGTACTTC. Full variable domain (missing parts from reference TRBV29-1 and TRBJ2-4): SAVISQKPSRDICQRGTSLTIQCQVDSQVTMMFWYRQQPGQSLTLIATANQGSEATYESGFVIDKFPISRPNLTFSTLTVSNMSPEDSSIYLCSVGGPDIQYFGAGTRLSVL.

CDR3 sequence: CASSPGTRLSETQYF. In nucleotides, the CDR3 is TGCGCCAGCAGCCCGGGGACTAGGTTATCGGAGACCCAGTACTTC. V and J are TRBV5-1 and TRBJ2-7; the match to TRBD2 covers 8 bases. The J call may be in error: the DNA end matches TRBJ2-5 better. The CDR3 length is 15 residues. Germline V CDR1 and CDR2: SGHRS, YFSETQ.

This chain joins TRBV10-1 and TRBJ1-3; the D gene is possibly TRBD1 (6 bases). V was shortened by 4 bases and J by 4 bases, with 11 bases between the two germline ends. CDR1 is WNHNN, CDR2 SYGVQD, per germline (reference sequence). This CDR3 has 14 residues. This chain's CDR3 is CASSGTGPGNTIYF. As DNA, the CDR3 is TGCGCCAGCAGTGGAACAGGGCCCGGAAACACCATATATTTT.

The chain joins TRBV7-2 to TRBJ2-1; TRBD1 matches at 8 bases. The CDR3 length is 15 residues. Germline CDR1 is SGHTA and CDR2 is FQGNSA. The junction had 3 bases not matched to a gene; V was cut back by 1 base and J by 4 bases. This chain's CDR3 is CASSLGNRGYNEQFF. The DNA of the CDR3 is TGTGCCAGCAGCTTAGGGAACAGGGGGTACAATGAGCAGTTCTTC.

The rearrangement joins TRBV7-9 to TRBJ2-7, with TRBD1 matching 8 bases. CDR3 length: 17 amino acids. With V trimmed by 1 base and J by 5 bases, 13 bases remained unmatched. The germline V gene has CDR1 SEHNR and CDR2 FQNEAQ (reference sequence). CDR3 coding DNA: TGTGCCAGCAGCTTAGTTGTTCCCTACAGGGGGAAGAACGAGCAGTACTTC. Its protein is CASSLVVPYRGKNEQYF.

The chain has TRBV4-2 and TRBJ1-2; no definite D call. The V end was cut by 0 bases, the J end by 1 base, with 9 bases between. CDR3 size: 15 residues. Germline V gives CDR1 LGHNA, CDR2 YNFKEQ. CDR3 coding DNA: TGTGCCAGCAGCCAAGATGGTATAGATAACTATGGCTACACCTTC. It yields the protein CASSQDGIDNYGYTF.

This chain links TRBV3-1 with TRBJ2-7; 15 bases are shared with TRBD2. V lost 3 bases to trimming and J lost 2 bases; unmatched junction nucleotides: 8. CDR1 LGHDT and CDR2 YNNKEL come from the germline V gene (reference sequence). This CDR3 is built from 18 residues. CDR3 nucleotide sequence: TGTGCCAGCAGCCACCTTTCCGGGACTAGCGGGAGGCCCTACGAGCAGTACTTC. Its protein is CASSHLSGTSGRPYEQYF.

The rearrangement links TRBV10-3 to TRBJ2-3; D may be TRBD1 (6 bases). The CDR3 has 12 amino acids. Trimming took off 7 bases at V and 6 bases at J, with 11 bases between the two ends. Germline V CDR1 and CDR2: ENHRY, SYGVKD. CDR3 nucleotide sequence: TGTGCCATCAATAGGGGGTCCGATACGCAGTATTTT. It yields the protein CAINRGSDTQYF.

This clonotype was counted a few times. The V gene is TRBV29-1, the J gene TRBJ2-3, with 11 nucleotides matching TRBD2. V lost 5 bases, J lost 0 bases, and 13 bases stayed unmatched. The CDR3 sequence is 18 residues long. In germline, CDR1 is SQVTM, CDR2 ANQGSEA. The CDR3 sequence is CSVTVRTSGYPSTDTQYF. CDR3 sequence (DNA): TGCAGCGTTACGGTCCGGACTAGCGGGTACCCTAGCACAGATACGCAGTATTTT.

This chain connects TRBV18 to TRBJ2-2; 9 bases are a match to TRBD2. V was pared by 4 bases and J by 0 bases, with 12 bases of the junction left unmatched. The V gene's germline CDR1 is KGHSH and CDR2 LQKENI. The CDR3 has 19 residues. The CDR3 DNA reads TGTGCCAGCTCACGTATCGAATCCCGGACTAGCGCGAACACCGGGGAGCTGTTTTTT. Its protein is CASSRIESRTSANTGELFF.

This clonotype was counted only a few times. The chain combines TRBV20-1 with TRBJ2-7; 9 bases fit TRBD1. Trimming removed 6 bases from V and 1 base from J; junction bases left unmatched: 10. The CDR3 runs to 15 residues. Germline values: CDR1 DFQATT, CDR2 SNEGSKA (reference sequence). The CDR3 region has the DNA TGCAGTGCGGACCGAGGGGACAGGGTATCCTACGAGCAGTACTTC. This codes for CSADRGDRVSYEQYF.

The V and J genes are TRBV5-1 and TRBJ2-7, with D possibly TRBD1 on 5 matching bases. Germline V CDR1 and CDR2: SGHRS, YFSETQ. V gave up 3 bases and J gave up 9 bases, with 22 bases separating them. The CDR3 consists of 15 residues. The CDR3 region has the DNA TGCGCCAGCAGCTCACCGGACACCCTCGATAAAGGGCAGTACTTC. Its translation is CASSSPDTLDKGQYF.

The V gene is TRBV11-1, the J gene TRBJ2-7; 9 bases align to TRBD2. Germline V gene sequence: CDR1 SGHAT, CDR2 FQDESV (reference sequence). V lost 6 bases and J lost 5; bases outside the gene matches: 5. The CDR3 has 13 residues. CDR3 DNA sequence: TGTGCCAGCAGGCCTAGCGGGATGAACGAGCAGTACTTC. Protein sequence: CASRPSGMNEQYF.

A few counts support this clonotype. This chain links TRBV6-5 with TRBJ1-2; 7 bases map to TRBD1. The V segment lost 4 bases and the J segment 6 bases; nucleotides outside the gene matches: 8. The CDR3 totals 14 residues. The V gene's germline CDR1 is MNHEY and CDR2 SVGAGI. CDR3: CASSLDRAVDGYTF. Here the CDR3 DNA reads TGTGCCAGCAGTTTAGACAGGGCAGTAGATGGCTACACCTTC.

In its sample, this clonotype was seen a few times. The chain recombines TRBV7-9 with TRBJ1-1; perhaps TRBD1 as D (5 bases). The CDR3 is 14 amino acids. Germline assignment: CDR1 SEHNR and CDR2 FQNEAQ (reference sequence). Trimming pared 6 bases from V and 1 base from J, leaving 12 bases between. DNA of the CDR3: TGTGCCAGCAGACCATGGACAACGAACACTGAAGCTTTCTTT. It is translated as CASRPWTTNTEAFF.

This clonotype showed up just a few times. This chain's CDR3 is CASSHWGSGRKETQYF. The CDR3 coding sequence is TGTGCCAGCAGTCACTGGGGGTCGGGCAGGAAAGAGACCCAGTACTTC. The rearrangement uses TRBV27 and TRBJ2-5; D is possibly TRBD1 or TRBD2 (5 bases each). CDR1 is MNHEY, CDR2 SMNVEV, per germline (reference sequence). V was trimmed by 5 bases and J by 3 bases, leaving 19 bases between them. The CDR3 spans 16 residues.

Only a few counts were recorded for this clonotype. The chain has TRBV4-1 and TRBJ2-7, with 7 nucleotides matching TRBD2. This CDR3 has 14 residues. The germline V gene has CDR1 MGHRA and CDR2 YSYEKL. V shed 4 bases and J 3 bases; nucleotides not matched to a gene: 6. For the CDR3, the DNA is TGCGCCAGCAGCCCGGCTAGCGGAGGCTACGAGCAGTACTTC. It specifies CASSPASGGYEQYF.

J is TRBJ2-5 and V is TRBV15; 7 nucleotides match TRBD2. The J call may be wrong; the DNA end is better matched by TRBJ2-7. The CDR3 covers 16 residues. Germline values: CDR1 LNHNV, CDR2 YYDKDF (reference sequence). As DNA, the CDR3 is TGTGCCACCAGCAGAGAGTACAGCGGGGCAACCTACGAGCAGTACTTC. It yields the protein CATSREYSGATYEQYF.

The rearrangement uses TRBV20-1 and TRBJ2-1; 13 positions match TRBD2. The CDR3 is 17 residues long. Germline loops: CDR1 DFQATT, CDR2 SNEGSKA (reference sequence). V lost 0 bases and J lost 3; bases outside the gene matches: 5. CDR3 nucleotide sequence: TGCAGTGCTAGAGACTCTTGGACTAGCGGGAGCTACAATGAGCAGTTCTTC. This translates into CSARDSWTSGSYNEQFF.

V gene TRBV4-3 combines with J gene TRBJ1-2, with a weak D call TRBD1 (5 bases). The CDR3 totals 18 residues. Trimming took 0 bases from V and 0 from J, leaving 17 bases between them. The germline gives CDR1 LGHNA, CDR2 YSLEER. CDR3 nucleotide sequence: TGCGCCAGCAGCCAAGATCGAGGGGTCGTACTAGCTAACTATGGCTACACCTTC. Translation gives CASSQDRGVVLANYGYTF.

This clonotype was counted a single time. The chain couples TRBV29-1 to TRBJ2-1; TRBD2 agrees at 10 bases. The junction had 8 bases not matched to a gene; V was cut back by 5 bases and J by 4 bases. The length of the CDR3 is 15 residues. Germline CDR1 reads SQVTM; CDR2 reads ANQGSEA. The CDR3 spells CSVPGLAEIYNEQFF. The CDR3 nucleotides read TGCAGCGTTCCAGGACTAGCGGAGATTTACAATGAGCAGTTCTTC.

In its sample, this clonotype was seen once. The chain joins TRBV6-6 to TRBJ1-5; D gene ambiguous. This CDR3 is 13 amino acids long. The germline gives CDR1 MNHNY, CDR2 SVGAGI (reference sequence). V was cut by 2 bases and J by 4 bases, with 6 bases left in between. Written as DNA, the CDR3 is TGTGCCAGCAGTTACGGATGGAATCAGCCCCAGCATTTT. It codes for CASSYGWNQPQHF.

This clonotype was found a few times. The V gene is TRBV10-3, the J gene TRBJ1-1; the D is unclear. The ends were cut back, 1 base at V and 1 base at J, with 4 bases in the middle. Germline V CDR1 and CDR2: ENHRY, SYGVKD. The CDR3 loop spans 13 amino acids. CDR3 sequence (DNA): TGTGCCATCAGTGAGTTGGGGAACACTGAAGCTTTCTTT. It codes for CAISELGNTEAFF.

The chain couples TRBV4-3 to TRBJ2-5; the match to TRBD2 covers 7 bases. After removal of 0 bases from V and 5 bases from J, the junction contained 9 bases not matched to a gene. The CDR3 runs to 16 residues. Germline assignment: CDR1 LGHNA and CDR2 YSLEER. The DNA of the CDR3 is TGCGCCAGCAGCCAAGATAGTCCCGGGGGAGGGGAGACCCAGTACTTC. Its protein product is CASSQDSPGGGETQYF.

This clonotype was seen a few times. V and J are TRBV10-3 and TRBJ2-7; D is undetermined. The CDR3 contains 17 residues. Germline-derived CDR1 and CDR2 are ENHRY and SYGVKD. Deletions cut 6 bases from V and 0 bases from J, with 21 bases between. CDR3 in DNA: TGTGCCATCAGGCCTACCCCGAACCCCGATAGCTCCTACGAGCAGTACTTC. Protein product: CAIRPTPNPDSSYEQYF.

CDR3 region: CASSSAGTGERYGYTF. For the CDR3, the DNA is TGCGCCAGCAGCTCCGCCGGGACAGGGGAGCGGTATGGCTACACCTTC. The chain couples TRBV5-1 to TRBJ1-2, with TRBD1 matching over 10 bases. This CDR3 is 16 amino acids long. CDR1 and CDR2 (germline): SGHRS, YFSETQ. With V trimmed by 3 bases and J by 5 bases, 10 bases remained unmatched.